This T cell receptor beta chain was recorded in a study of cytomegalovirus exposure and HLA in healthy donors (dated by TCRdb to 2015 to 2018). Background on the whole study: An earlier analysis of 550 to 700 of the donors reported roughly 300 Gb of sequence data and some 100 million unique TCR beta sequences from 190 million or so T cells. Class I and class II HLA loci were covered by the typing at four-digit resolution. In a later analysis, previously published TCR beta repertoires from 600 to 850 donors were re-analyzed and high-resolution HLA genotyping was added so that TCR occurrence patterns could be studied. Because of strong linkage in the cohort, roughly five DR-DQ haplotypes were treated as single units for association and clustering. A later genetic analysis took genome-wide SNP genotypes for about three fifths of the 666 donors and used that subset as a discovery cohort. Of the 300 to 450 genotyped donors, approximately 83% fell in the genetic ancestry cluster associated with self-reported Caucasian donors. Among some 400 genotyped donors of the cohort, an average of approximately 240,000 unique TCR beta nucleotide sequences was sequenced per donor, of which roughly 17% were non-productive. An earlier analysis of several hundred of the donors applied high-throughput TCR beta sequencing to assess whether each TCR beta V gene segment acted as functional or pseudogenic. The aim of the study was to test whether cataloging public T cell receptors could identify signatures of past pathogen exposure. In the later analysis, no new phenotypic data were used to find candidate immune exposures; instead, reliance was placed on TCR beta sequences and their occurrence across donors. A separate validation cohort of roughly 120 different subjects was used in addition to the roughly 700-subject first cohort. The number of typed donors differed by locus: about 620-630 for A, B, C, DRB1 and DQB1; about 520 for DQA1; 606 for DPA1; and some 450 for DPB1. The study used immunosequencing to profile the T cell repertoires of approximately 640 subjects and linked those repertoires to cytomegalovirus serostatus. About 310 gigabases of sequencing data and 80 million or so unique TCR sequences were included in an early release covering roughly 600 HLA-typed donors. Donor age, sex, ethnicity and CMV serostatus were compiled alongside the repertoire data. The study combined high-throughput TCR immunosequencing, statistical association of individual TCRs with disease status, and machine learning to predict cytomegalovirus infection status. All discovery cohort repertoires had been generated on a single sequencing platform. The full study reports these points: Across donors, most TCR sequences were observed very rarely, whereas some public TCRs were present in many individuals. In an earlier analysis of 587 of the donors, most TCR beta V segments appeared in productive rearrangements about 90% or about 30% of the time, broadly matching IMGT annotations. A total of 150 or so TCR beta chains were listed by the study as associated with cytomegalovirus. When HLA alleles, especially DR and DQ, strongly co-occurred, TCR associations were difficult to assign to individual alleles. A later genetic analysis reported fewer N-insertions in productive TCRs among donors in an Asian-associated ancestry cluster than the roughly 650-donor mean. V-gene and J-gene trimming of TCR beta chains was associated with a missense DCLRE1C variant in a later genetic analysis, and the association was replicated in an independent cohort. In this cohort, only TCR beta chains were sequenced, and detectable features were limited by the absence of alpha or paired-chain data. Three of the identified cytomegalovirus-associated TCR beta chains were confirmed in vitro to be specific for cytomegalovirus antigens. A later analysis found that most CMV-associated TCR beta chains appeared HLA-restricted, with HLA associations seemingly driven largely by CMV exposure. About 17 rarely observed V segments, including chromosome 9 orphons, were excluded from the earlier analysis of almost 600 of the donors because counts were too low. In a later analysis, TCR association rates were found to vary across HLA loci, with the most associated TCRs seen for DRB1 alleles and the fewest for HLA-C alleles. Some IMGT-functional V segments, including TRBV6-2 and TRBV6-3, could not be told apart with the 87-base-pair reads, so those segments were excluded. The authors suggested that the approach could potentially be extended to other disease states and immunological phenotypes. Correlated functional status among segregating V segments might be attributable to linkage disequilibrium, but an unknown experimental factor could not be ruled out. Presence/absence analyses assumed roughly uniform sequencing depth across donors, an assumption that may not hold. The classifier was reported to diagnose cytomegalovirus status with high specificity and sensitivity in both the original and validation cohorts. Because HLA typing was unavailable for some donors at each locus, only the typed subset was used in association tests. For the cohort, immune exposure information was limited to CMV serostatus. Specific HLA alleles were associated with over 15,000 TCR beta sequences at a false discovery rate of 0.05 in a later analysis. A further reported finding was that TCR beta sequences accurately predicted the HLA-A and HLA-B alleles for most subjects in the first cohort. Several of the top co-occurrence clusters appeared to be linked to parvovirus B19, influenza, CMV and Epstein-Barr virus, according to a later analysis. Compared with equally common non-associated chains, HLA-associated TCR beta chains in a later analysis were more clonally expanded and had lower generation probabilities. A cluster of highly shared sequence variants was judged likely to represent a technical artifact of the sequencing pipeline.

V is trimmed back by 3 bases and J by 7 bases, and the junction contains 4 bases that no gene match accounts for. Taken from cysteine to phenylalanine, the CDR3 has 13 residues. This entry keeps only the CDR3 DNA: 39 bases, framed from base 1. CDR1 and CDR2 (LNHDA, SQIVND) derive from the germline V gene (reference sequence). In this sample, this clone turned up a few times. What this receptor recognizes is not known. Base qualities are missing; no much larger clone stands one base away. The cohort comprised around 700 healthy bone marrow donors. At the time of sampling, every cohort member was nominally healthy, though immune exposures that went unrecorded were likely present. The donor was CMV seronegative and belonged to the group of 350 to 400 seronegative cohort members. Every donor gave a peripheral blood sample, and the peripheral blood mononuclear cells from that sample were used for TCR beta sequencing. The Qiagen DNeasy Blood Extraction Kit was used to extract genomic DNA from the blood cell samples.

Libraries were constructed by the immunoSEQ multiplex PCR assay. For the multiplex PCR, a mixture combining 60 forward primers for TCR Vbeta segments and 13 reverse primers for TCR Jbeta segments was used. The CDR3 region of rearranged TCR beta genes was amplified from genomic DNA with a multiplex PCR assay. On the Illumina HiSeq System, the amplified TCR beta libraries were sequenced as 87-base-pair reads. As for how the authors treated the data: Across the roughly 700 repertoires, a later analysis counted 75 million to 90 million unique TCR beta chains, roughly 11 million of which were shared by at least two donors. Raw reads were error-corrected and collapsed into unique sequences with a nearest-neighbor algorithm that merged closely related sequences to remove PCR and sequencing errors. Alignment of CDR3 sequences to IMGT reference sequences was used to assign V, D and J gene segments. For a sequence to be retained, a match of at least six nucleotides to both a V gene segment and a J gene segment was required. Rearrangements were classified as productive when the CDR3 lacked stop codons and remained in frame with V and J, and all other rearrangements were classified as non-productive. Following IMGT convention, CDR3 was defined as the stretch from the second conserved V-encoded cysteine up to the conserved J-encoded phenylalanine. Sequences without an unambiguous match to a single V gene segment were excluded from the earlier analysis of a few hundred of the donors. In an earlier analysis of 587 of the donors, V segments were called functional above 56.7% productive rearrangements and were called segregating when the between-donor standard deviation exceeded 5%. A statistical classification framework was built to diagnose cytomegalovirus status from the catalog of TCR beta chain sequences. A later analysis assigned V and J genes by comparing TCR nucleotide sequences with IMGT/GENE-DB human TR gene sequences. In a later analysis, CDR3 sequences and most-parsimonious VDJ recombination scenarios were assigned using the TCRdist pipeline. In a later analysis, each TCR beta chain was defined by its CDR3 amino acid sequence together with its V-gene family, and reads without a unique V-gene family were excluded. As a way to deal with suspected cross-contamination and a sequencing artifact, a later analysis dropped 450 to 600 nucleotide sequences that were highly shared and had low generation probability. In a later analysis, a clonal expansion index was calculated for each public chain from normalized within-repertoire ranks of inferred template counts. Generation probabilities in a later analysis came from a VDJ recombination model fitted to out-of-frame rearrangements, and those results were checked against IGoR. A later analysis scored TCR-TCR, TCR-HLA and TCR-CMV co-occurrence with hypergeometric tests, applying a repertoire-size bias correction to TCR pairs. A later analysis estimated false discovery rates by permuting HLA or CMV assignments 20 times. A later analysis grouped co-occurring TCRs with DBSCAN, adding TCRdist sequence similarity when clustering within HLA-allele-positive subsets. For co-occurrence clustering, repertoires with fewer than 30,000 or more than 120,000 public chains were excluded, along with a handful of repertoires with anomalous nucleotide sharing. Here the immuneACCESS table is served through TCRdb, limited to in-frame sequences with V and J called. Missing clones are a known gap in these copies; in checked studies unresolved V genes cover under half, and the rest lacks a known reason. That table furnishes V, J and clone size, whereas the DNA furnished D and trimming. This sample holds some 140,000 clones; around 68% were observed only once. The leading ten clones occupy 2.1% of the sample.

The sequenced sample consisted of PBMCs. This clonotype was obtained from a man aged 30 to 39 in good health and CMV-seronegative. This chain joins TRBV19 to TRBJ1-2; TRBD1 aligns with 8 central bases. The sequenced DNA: TGTGCCAGTAGTATTGCCAGGGGGCTTGGCTACACCTTC. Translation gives CASSIARGLGYTF.